This is a list of T cell receptor beta chains from one sample in a study of T cells after somatic rescue of genetic block. Data came from immunoSEQ multiplex PCR; TCRdb stores just in-frame clones and leaves some out. The sample has roughly 15,000 clones, 72% seen once. The sequenced sample consisted of peripheral blood mononuclear cells (PBMCs). The receptors come from a boy under 18. The CDR3 runs from the conserved cysteine through the conserved F or W. The D gene is left open where the match is weak. Expanded clones are given a class, and other clones once, few, many or no size at all.

size: -
J: TRBJ2-1
V: TRBV13
D: TRBD2
CDR3: CASSLGLAGVYEQFF
DNA: TGTGCCAGCAGCTTAGGACTAGCGGGAGTCTATGAGCAGTTCTTC

size: -
J: TRBJ1-1
V: TRBV9
D: TRBD1
CDR3: CASSEQGRDTEAFF
DNA: TGTGCCAGCAGCGAACAGGGGAGGGACACTGAAGCTTTCTTT

size: -
J: TRBJ2-2
V: TRBV6-5
D: TRBD1
CDR3: CASSYHRGKDGELFF
DNA: TGTGCCAGCAGTTACCACAGGGGTAAAGACGGGGAGCTGTTTTTT

size: -
J: TRBJ2-6
V: TRBV9
D: -
CDR3: CASSVASGANVLTF
DNA: TGTGCCAGCAGCGTAGCCTCCGGGGCCAACGTCCTGACTTTC

size: -
J: TRBJ2-1
V: TRBV19
D: -
CDR3: CASSFPLPHSYNEQFF
DNA: TGTGCCAGTAGTTTTCCACTGCCCCACTCCTACAATGAGCAGTTCTTC

size: -
J: TRBJ2-5
V: TRBV7-3
D: -
CDR3: CASSNEGGRTQYF
DNA: TGTGCCAGCAGCAATGAGGGGGGGAGGACCCAGTACTTC

size: -
J: TRBJ2-1
V: TRBV6-1
D: -
CDR3: CASSEWQSRLANEQFF
DNA: TGTGCCAGCAGTGAATGGCAGAGCCGGCTAGCCAATGAGCAGTTCTTC

size: once
J: TRBJ2-3
V: TRBV9
D: TRBD2
CDR3: CASSVYLAGYTDTQYF
DNA: TGTGCCAGCAGCGTCTATTTAGCGGGGTACACAGATACGCAGTATTTT

size: -
J: TRBJ2-5
V: TRBV5-1
D: TRBD2
CDR3: CASSPGLVTTQYF
DNA: TGCGCCAGCAGCCCTGGACTAGTGACGACCCAGTACTTC

size: -
J: TRBJ2-1
V: TRBV28
D: -
CDR3: CASSPPGPLYNEQFF
DNA: TGTGCCAGCAGTCCCCCAGGACCGCTCTACAATGAGCAGTTCTTC

size: -
J: TRBJ2-7
V: TRBV11-1
D: TRBD1
CDR3: CASRIGGTASYEQYF
DNA: TGTGCCAGCAGGATAGGTGGGACAGCCTCCTACGAGCAGTACTTC

size: -
J: TRBJ2-7
V: TRBV5-1
D: -
CDR3: CASSFSSNYEQYF
DNA: TGCGCCAGCAGTTTTTCGAGCAACTACGAGCAGTACTTC

size: -
J: TRBJ1-2
V: TRBV18
D: TRBD1
CDR3: CASSAGQGAVYGYTF
DNA: TGTGCCAGCTCAGCGGGACAGGGGGCTGTCTATGGCTACACCTTC

size: medium-sized
J: TRBJ1-5
V: TRBV2
D: TRBD1
CDR3: CASSVTGNSNQPQHF
DNA: TGTGCCAGCAGCGTGACAGGGAATAGCAATCAGCCCCAGCATTTT

size: once
J: TRBJ2-7
V: TRBV11-2
D: -
CDR3: CASSPPDSFYEQYF
DNA: TGTGCCAGCAGCCCCCCCGACAGTTTCTACGAGCAGTACTTC

size: -
J: TRBJ1-5
V: TRBV27
D: -
CDR3: CASSFRDSNQPQHF
DNA: TGTGCCAGCAGTTTTCGGGATAGCAATCAGCCCCAGCATTTT

size: -
J: TRBJ1-6
V: TRBV5-4
D: -
CDR3: CASSLEGAGNSPLHF
DNA: TGTGCCAGCAGCTTGGAAGGGGCGGGGAATTCACCCCTCCACTTT

size: once
J: TRBJ1-1
V: TRBV27
D: -
CDR3: CASGLGGATEAFF
DNA: TGTGCCAGCGGTCTGGGGGGCGCGACTGAAGCTTTCTTT

size: -
J: TRBJ2-5
V: TRBV9
D: -
CDR3: CASSVRWDGQETQYF
DNA: TGTGCCAGCAGCGTTAGATGGGACGGCCAGGAGACCCAGTACTTC

size: -
J: TRBJ2-5
V: TRBV7-9
D: -
CDR3: CASSLVGKGWETQYF
DNA: TGTGCCAGCAGCTTAGTAGGGAAGGGCTGGGAGACCCAGTACTTC

size: -
J: TRBJ2-1
V: TRBV28
D: TRBD2
CDR3: CASSFPRLAGNEQFF
DNA: TGTGCCAGCAGTTTTCCCCGACTAGCCGGTAATGAGCAGTTCTTC

size: -
J: TRBJ2-5
V: TRBV27
D: -
CDR3: CASTLLMGPGETQYF
DNA: TGTGCCAGCACCTTATTGATGGGACCTGGAGAGACCCAGTACTTC

size: -
J: TRBJ1-3
V: TRBV10-3
D: -
CDR3: CAIRDPGLSGNTIYF
DNA: TGTGCCATCAGGGACCCCGGACTCTCTGGAAACACCATATATTTT

size: -
J: TRBJ2-7
V: TRBV21-1
D: -
CDR3: CASSKVGEQYF
DNA: TGTGCCAGCAGCAAAGTGGGGGAGCAGTACTTC

size: -
J: TRBJ2-7
V: TRBV27
D: TRBD1
CDR3: CASRGTGGTEQYF
DNA: TGTGCCAGCAGAGGGACAGGGGGAACCGAGCAGTACTTC

size: few
J: TRBJ2-7
V: TRBV5-1
D: -
CDR3: CASSLAGRDTYEQYF
DNA: TGCGCCAGCAGCTTGGCTGGACGGGATACCTACGAGCAGTACTTC

size: -
J: TRBJ1-2
V: TRBV23-1
D: -
CDR3: CASSQSQDNYGYTF
DNA: TGCGCCAGCAGTCAGAGTCAGGACAACTATGGCTACACCTTC

size: -
J: TRBJ2-1
V: TRBV28
D: TRBD1
CDR3: CASSFHGTGFLARDNEQFF
DNA: TGTGCCAGCAGTTTTCACGGGACAGGATTCCTAGCACGGGACAATGAGCAGTTCTTC

size: few
J: TRBJ1-6
V: TRBV28
D: TRBD1
CDR3: CASSFWTGGHSPLHF
DNA: TGTGCCAGCAGTTTTTGGACAGGGGGCCATTCACCCCTCCACTTT

size: few
J: TRBJ1-6
V: TRBV28
D: -
CDR3: CASSYGGWGRSPLHF
DNA: TGTGCCAGCAGTTATGGCGGTTGGGGGCGTTCACCCCTCCACTTT

size: -
J: TRBJ1-6
V: TRBV6-6
D: -
CDR3: CAGAESSYNSPLHF
DNA: TGTGCCGGGGCGGAGAGCTCCTATAATTCACCCCTCCACTTT

size: -
J: TRBJ2-1
V: TRBV7-9
D: -
CDR3: CASSPIAATREQFF
DNA: TGTGCCAGCAGCCCCATAGCGGCTACCCGGGAGCAGTTCTTC

size: few
J: TRBJ1-1
V: TRBV28
D: -
CDR3: CASSLDPSGASTEAFF
DNA: TGTGCCAGCAGTTTAGATCCTTCAGGCGCGTCCACTGAAGCTTTCTTT

size: -
J: TRBJ2-7
V: TRBV6-5
D: -
CDR3: CASSYRGSWDEQYF
DNA: TGTGCCAGCAGTTACCGGGGTTCCTGGGACGAGCAGTACTTC

size: -
J: TRBJ1-6
V: TRBV7-8
D: -
CDR3: CASSLKRGDSPLHF
DNA: TGTGCCAGCAGCTTAAAGCGGGGTGATTCACCCCTCCACTTT

size: few
J: TRBJ1-1
V: TRBV6-5
D: -
CDR3: CASKRISNTEAFF
DNA: TGTGCCAGCAAGAGGATATCGAACACTGAAGCTTTCTTT

size: -
J: TRBJ1-5
V: TRBV6-5
D: -
CDR3: CASSPGHPNQPQHF
DNA: TGTGCCAGCAGCCCCGGACACCCAAATCAGCCCCAGCATTTT

size: -
J: TRBJ1-6
V: TRBV7-3
D: -
CDR3: CASQTDFNSPLHF
DNA: TGTGCCAGCCAGACGGACTTCAATTCACCCCTCCACTTT

size: -
J: TRBJ1-4
V: TRBV28
D: -
CDR3: CASSLPIQGKLFF
DNA: TGTGCCAGCAGTTTACCTATTCAAGGAAAACTGTTTTTT

size: -
J: TRBJ2-1
V: TRBV5-1
D: TRBD2
CDR3: CASSLGLAGGFYNEQFF
DNA: TGCGCCAGCAGCTTGGGACTAGCGGGAGGTTTTTACAATGAGCAGTTCTTC

size: -
J: TRBJ2-1
V: TRBV5-1
D: TRBD1
CDR3: CASSPRTGGSGNEQFF
DNA: TGCGCCAGCAGCCCACGGACAGGGGGCTCGGGGAATGAGCAGTTCTTC

size: -
J: TRBJ2-7
V: TRBV25-1
D: TRBD2
CDR3: CASSPRGLAGEEQYF
DNA: TGTGCCAGCAGTCCCCGGGGACTAGCGGGAGAGGAGCAGTACTTC

size: -
J: TRBJ1-5
V: TRBV4-2
D: -
CDR3: CASSQGAQGYQPQHF
DNA: TGTGCCAGCAGCCAAGGTGCACAGGGATACCAGCCCCAGCATTTT

size: once
J: TRBJ1-5
V: TRBV28
D: -
CDR3: CASSPDPISNQPQHF
DNA: TGTGCCAGCAGTCCCGATCCGATTAGCAATCAGCCCCAGCATTTT

size: -
J: TRBJ2-3
V: TRBV10-3
D: -
CDR3: CAIRENFPSTDTQYF
DNA: TGTGCCATCCGAGAAAACTTTCCTAGCACAGATACGCAGTATTTT

size: -
J: TRBJ1-1
V: TRBV5-6
D: TRBD1
CDR3: CASSPPGQVGNTEAFF
DNA: TGTGCCAGCAGCCCCCCCGGACAGGTTGGAAACACTGAAGCTTTCTTT

size: few
J: TRBJ2-7
V: TRBV5-1
D: -
CDR3: CASTSIGGSYEQYF
DNA: TGCGCCAGCACCTCGATAGGGGGGTCCTACGAGCAGTACTTC

size: -
J: TRBJ1-1
V: TRBV18
D: -
CDR3: CASSPPKYATGRDTEAFF
DNA: TGTGCCAGCTCACCACCGAAGTACGCTACAGGGAGGGACACTGAAGCTTTCTTT

size: -
J: TRBJ2-2
V: TRBV10-1
D: -
CDR3: CASSAYGRNTGELFF
DNA: TGCGCCAGCAGTGCTTACGGGAGAAACACCGGGGAGCTGTTTTTT

size: -
J: TRBJ1-2
V: TRBV18
D: -
CDR3: CASSPPGGGGRSNYGYTF
DNA: TGTGCCAGCTCACCACCCGGAGGGGGAGGGCGATCTAACTATGGCTACACCTTC

size: -
J: TRBJ2-7
V: TRBV7-9
D: -
CDR3: CASMKQGPYEQYF
DNA: TGTGCCAGCATGAAGCAGGGACCCTACGAGCAGTACTTC

size: -
J: TRBJ2-1
V: TRBV7-3
D: -
CDR3: CASSLSQASSYNEQFF
DNA: TGTGCCAGCAGCCTCTCACAGGCTAGCTCCTACAATGAGCAGTTCTTC

size: -
J: TRBJ2-3
V: TRBV30
D: -
CDR3: CAWSLGERGRTDTQYF
DNA: TGTGCCTGGAGTCTAGGCGAACGGGGCCGCACAGATACGCAGTATTTT